One and the same sample provided the 31 T cell receptor beta chains below, sequenced in a study of CD8+ T cells in alopecia areata. The authors sorted pooled cutaneous lymph node cells using CD4, CD8alpha, NKG2D, NKG2ACE and other markers. Investigators isolated RNA and reverse transcribed it into cDNA to act as the sequencing template. Measured with immunoSEQ multiplex PCR; TCRdb has only the in-frame clones, and not every one. The sample includes 200,000 to 300,000 clones, none of them occurring once. The specimen was CD4+ T cells sorted from a lymph node. These receptors were taken from a C3H/HeJ mouse with alopecia areata. The strain is characterized by the MHC haplotype H2-k.

A remark on this clone: Gene and germline names: mouse. The CDR3 end lies 4 residues beyond the end of the read and is filled in from the germline J gene. The sample contains more than one DNA sequence encoding this CDR3. The V gene is TRBV19, the J gene TRBJ2-7; the match to TRBD2 covers 11 bases. Germline values: CDR1 FNHDT, CDR2 SITEND (reference sequence). The CDR3 contains 13 residues. The CDR3 loop reads CASRDWGGYEQYF. The sequenced CDR3 bases are TGTGCCAGCAGAGACTGGGGGGGGTAT.

As for this clone: Mouse germline and gene names are used. The CDR3 end is not reached by the read, which stops 4 residues before it; the germline J gene fills it in. The chain couples TRBV5 to TRBJ2-3; 10 bases agree with TRBD2. The CDR3 is made up of 15 amino acids. With V trimmed by 3 bases and J by 3 bases, 3 bases remained unmatched. Germline CDR1 LGHNA, CDR2 YNLKQL (reference sequence). Here the CDR3 reads CASSHSGGAAETLYF. The CDR3 bases that were read are TGTGCCAGCAGCCACTCTGGGGGGGCAGCAGAA.

Of note for this clone: Gene names are mouse gene names. The CDR3 goes on 4 residues after the read ends, and that part is filled in from the germline J gene. The chain carries TRBV13-1 and TRBJ2-2; 8 positions match TRBD1. V lost 3 bases and J lost 3; bases outside the gene matches: 4. The V gene's germline CDR1 is NSHNY and CDR2 SYGAGN. The CDR3 consists of 15 residues. The part of the CDR3 DNA that was read is TGTGCCAGCAGTGGGACAGGGAAGGACACCGGG. This gives the protein CASSGTGKDTG. The CDR3 as a whole reads CASSGTGKDTGQLYF.

This clone was seen a few times. Gene names and germline refer to mouse. The read comes to an end 4 residues before the CDR3 does, leaving the germline J gene to fill in the end. This chain uses TRBV13-2 with TRBJ2-5; D is possibly TRBD1 (5 bases). Looked up from germline, CDR1 is NNHNN and CDR2 is SYGAGS (reference sequence). This CDR3 comprises 12 residues. CDR3 residues: CASAQGTDTQYF. The CDR3 DNA, read in part, is TGTGCCAGCGCGCAGGGTACCGAC.

This clone occurred a few times. All gene names here are mouse names. The sequenced fragment ends 4 residues before the CDR3 boundary, so the rest is inferred from the germline J gene. V gene TRBV13-3 combines with J gene TRBJ2-3, with 10 bases aligning to TRBD2. With 0 bases clipped from V and 4 bases from J, the junction kept 2 bases outside the gene matches. This CDR3 is built from 15 residues. In germline, CDR1 is NNHDY, CDR2 SYVADS. The CDR3 reads CASSDAGGAPETLYF. The CDR3 bases that were read are TGTGCCAGCAGTGATGCTGGGGGGGCGCCAGAA.

This clone turned up a few times. Each gene name is a mouse one. The CDR3 end lies 4 residues beyond the end of the read and is filled in from the germline J gene. The gene calls are TRBV13-3 and TRBJ1-1; TRBD1 matches 10 bases. This CDR3 is 14 amino acids long. Germline CDR1 is NNHDY and CDR2 is SYVADS. Partial CDR3 DNA: TGTGCCAGCAGTGATATGGGACAGGGGACA. Its translation: CASSDMGQGT. The whole CDR3 protein is CASSDMGQGTEVFF.

Turning to this clone: Genes and germline are mouse. Read coverage stops 4 residues before the CDR3 terminus; the germline J gene supplies the remainder. The gene calls are TRBV1 and TRBJ2-4; D remains ambiguous. V gave up 4 bases and J gave up 0 bases, with 8 bases separating them. The CDR3 spans 14 residues. CDR1 is NSQYPW, CDR2 LRSPGD, per germline (reference sequence). CDR3 in amino acids: CTCSVRQSQNTLYF. CDR3 bases read: TGCACCTGCAGTGTCAGACAAAGTCAAAAC.

This clone was detected ten times or more. Germline and genes here are mouse. The read ends 4 residues early relative to the CDR3; the germline J gene fills the gap. The rearrangement links TRBV19 to TRBJ2-5, with D tentatively TRBD2 (6 bases). Germline V gives CDR1 FNHDT, CDR2 SITEND (reference sequence). CDR3 size: 14 residues. The CDR3 sequence: CASSIRLGRDTQYF. The CDR3 DNA, read in part, is TGTGCCAGCAGTATAAGGCTGGGGAGAGAC.

This clone has a handful of counts. Mouse names are used for the genes. The read is 4 residues too short to cover the CDR3 end, so that end is filled in from the germline J gene. Other DNA sequences of this sample code for an identical CDR3. The rearrangement joins TRBV29 to TRBJ1-2; 7 nucleotides align to TRBD1. CDR1 is MSHET, CDR2 SYDVDS, per germline. Trimming removed 5 bases from V and 0 bases from J; junction bases left unmatched: 3. This CDR3 region has 14 residues. The CDR3 reads CASSRQGANSDYTF. The DNA read from the CDR3 is TGTGCTAGCAGTCGACAGGGTGCAAACTCC.

In this sample, this clone turned up a few times. The genes and germline here are from mouse. The missing CDR3 end, 4 residues past where the read stops, is filled in from the germline J gene. The V and J genes are TRBV13-1 and TRBJ2-7, with 8 positions matching TRBD2. Germline CDR1 and CDR2: NSHNY and SYGAGN. CDR3 length equals 15 residues. V trimming: 0 bases; J trimming: 2 bases; junction bases outside the gene matches: 4. This CDR3 reads CASSDANWGTYEQYF. CDR3 DNA, as far as it was read: TGTGCCAGCAGTGATGCGAACTGGGGGACCTAT.

Points on this clone: The listed genes are named as in mouse. The read falls 4 residues short of the CDR3 end, and the missing part is taken from the germline J gene. The chain is built from TRBV1 and TRBJ2-4; 9 bases fit TRBD2. This CDR3 has 17 amino acids. Germline loops: CDR1 NSQYPW, CDR2 LRSPGD (reference sequence). Trimming took 0 bases from V and 0 from J; bases not matched to a gene: 4. The CDR3 loop is CTCSADWGGASQNTLYF. The covered CDR3 bases are TGCACCTGCAGTGCAGACTGGGGGGGAGCTAGTCAAAAC.

A word on this clone: Genes and germline come from the mouse. The missing CDR3 end, 4 residues past where the read stops, is filled in from the germline J gene. The V and J genes are TRBV19 and TRBJ2-1, with D possibly TRBD2 on 6 matching bases. CDR3 length equals 13 residues. Germline CDR1 and CDR2: FNHDT and SITEND (reference sequence). V was shortened by 5 bases and J by 3 bases, with 9 bases between the two germline ends. The CDR3 reads CASRWDSYAEQFF. Incomplete CDR3 DNA: TGTGCCAGCAGATGGGACTCCTATGCT. Looking up the rest from reference TRBV19 and TRBJ2-1 gives the full variable domain: GGIITQTPKFLIGQEGQKLTLKCQQNFNHDTMYWYRQDSGKGLRLIYYSITENDLQKGDLSEGYDASREKKSSFSLTVTSAQKNEMAVFLCASRWDSYAEQFFGPGTRLTVL.

This clone turned up a few times. Mouse gene names apply. Sequencing ends 4 residues short of the CDR3 end; the germline J gene provides the rest. V gene TRBV19 combines with J gene TRBJ1-2, with 10 positions matching TRBD1. Germline loops: CDR1 FNHDT, CDR2 SITEND (reference sequence). Germline trimming cut 5 bases from V and 4 bases from J; bases unmatched to any gene: 5. The CDR3 has 14 residues. CDR3 protein: CASRYGTGASDYTF. Incomplete CDR3 DNA: TGTGCCAGCAGGTACGGGACAGGGGCCTCC.

This clone came up a few times. Germline and genes here are mouse. The CDR3 goes on 4 residues after the read ends, and that part is filled in from the germline J gene. V gene TRBV13-1 combines with J gene TRBJ2-3, with 11 bases identical to TRBD1. The J segment lost 0 bases and the V segment lost 4 bases, leaving 1 base of the junction unmatched. This CDR3 spans 15 amino acids. Germline loops: CDR1 NSHNY, CDR2 SYGAGN. The part of the CDR3 DNA that was read is TGTGCCAGCAGTTGGGACAGGGGGAGTGCAGAA. Translation gives CASSWDRGSAE. From start to end, the CDR3 is CASSWDRGSAETLYF.

This clone was seen more than once but under ten times. Germline and genes here are mouse. The read stops 3 residues short of the end of the CDR3; the missing end is completed from the germline J gene. This sequence joins TRBV12-1 and TRBJ1-6, with 11 bases aligning to TRBD1. TRBJ1-6 is an open reading frame whose function is uncertain. J lost 0 bases, V lost 6 bases, and 3 bases had no gene match. Germline assignment: CDR1 SGHSN and CDR2 HYEKVE. This CDR3 contains 16 residues. CDR3 DNA (partial): TGTGCCAGCCCCGGGACAGGGGGTTCCTATAATTCGCCC. Its translation is CASPGTGGSYNSP. The CDR3 in its entirety is CASPGTGGSYNSPLYF.

Of note for this clone: These gene names are mouse names. The CDR3 extends 4 residues past the end of the read, so its final part is completed from the germline J gene. This CDR3 is also generated by other DNA sequences in the sample. This chain connects TRBV19 to TRBJ1-1; 7 nucleotides align to TRBD1. The ends lost 3 bases at V and 0 bases at J; junction bases unmatched: 2. CDR1 and CDR2 (germline): FNHDT, SITEND (reference sequence). CDR3 length equals 14 residues. This CDR3 is CASSRQGSNTEVFF. CDR3 DNA (partial): TGTGCCAGCAGTAGACAGGGTTCAAACACA.

This clone was picked up a small number of times. Gene names and germline match the mouse. The sequenced fragment ends 4 residues before the CDR3 boundary, so the rest is inferred from the germline J gene. Other DNA sequences in this sample translate to the same CDR3. V usage is TRBV5 and J usage is TRBJ2-1; 9 nucleotides agree with TRBD2. Germline V gives CDR1 LGHNA, CDR2 YNLKQL (reference sequence). V was clipped by 0 bases and J by 1 base; unmatched bases: 1. The CDR3 consists of 16 residues. The CDR3 region is CASSQETGGNYAEQFF. The covered CDR3 bases are TGTGCCAGCAGCCAAGAGACTGGGGGAAACTATGCT.

This clone was counted only a few times. These gene names are mouse names. Read data end 3 residues before the CDR3 end; the end is taken from the germline J gene. Within the sample, other DNA sequences also encode this same CDR3. The rearrangement uses TRBV13-3 and TRBJ1-6; 7 nucleotides align to TRBD1. TRBJ1-6 is placed among ORFs of uncertain function. V gave up 0 bases and J gave up 7 bases; unmatched junction bases: 4. Germline values: CDR1 NNHDY, CDR2 SYVADS. This CDR3 region has 15 residues. CDR3 bases read: TGTGCCAGCAGTGATGCAGGGACAGACAATTCGCCC. Translated: CASSDAGTDNSP. The full-length CDR3 reads as CASSDAGTDNSPLYF.

This clone was detected a few times. Genes and germline come from the mouse. The CDR3 end is not reached by the read, which stops 4 residues before it; the germline J gene fills it in. The J gene is TRBJ2-2, the V gene TRBV19, with a weak D call TRBD1 (6 bases). This CDR3 spans 15 amino acids. V was cut by 6 bases and J by 0 bases, with 12 bases left in between. Germline assignment: CDR1 FNHDT and CDR2 SITEND (reference sequence). The CDR3 DNA, read in part, is TGTGCCAGCACCTCCGGGACAACAAACACCGGG. Protein: CASTSGTTNTG. The entire CDR3 sequence reads CASTSGTTNTGQLYF.

Comment on this clone: The listed genes are named as in mouse. The CDR3 end lies 4 residues beyond the end of the read and is filled in from the germline J gene. This rearrangement joins TRBV13-2 to TRBJ2-5, with TRBD1 matching 10 bases. The germline V gene has CDR1 NNHNN and CDR2 SYGAGS (reference sequence). The CDR3 contains 14 residues. The CDR3 reads CASGVDRGVDTQYF. The sequenced CDR3 bases are TGTGCCAGCGGTGTGGACAGGGGGGTAGAC.

On this clone itself: Gene names and germline match the mouse. The observed sequence ends 4 residues before the CDR3 terminus, with the missing tail filled in from the germline J gene. The chain combines TRBV5 with TRBJ2-3; D uncertain. The CDR3 runs 13 residues. Deletions cut 5 bases from V and 0 bases from J, with 6 bases between. The V gene's germline CDR1 is LGHNA and CDR2 YNLKQL (reference sequence). The sequenced part of the CDR3 DNA is TGTGCCAGCAGCAGAAGGAGTGCAGAA. Encoded protein: CASSRRSAE. The complete CDR3 protein is CASSRRSAETLYF.

On this clone itself: Gene names follow the mouse nomenclature. Sequencing ends 4 residues short of the CDR3 end; the germline J gene provides the rest. Within the sample, other DNA sequences also encode this same CDR3. V and J are TRBV5 and TRBJ2-7; 10 bases agree with TRBD2. CDR1 and CDR2 from the germline V gene are LGHNA and YNLKQL (reference sequence). This CDR3 region has 15 residues. Germline trimming cut 4 bases from V and 0 bases from J; bases unmatched to any gene: 3. CDR3 in amino acids: CASSPGLGSSYEQYF. CDR3 DNA, as far as it was read: TGTGCCAGCAGCCCGGGACTGGGGAGCTCCTAT.

A few counts support this clone. Mouse gene names apply. The read stops 4 residues short of the end of the CDR3; the missing end is completed from the germline J gene. Distinct nucleotide sequences in the sample also encode this CDR3. The J gene is TRBJ2-5, the V gene TRBV31; no clear D. V lost 3 bases and J lost 2, with 3 bases in between. The CDR3 length is 11 residues. Germline CDR1 and CDR2: GKSSPN and SITVG. CDR3 amino acids: CAWSLQDTQYF. Incomplete CDR3 DNA: TGTGCCTGGAGCCTCCAAGAC.

This clone was observed a few times. Genes and germline come from the mouse. The CDR3 is cut off 3 residues early in the read; its end comes from the germline J gene. This chain links TRBV13-1 with TRBJ1-6; TRBD1 matches at 9 bases. TRBJ1-6 counts as an open reading frame of uncertain function. Germline V gene sequence: CDR1 NSHNY, CDR2 SYGAGN. Germline trimming cut 3 bases from V and 9 bases from J; bases unmatched to any gene: 4. The CDR3 covers 14 residues. This CDR3 is CASSADRGGSPLYF. The sequenced CDR3 bases are TGTGCCAGCAGTGCGGACAGGGGTGGTTCGCCC.

As for this clone: Gene labels here are mouse ones. The observed sequence ends 4 residues before the CDR3 terminus, with the missing tail filled in from the germline J gene. The identical CDR3 is also encoded by other nucleotide sequences in the sample. This chain links TRBV19 with TRBJ1-1; TRBD1 matches 7 bases. Germline trimming cut 4 bases from V and 0 bases from J; bases unmatched to any gene: 3. Germline V CDR1 and CDR2: FNHDT, SITEND (reference sequence). This CDR3 has 14 amino acids. The CDR3: CASSLGTANTEVFF. The sequenced CDR3 bases are TGTGCCAGCAGTCTTGGGACAGCAAACACA. The whole variable domain, filled in from reference TRBV19 and TRBJ1-1, reads GGIITQTPKFLIGQEGQKLTLKCQQNFNHDTMYWYRQDSGKGLRLIYYSITENDLQKGDLSEGYDASREKKSSFSLTVTSAQKNEMAVFLCASSLGTANTEVFFGKGTRLTVV.

As regards this clone: Here the gene names and germline are mouse. Sequencing ends 4 residues short of the CDR3 end; the germline J gene provides the rest. This sample includes further DNA sequences coding for the same CDR3. The chain links TRBV13-2 to TRBJ2-3, with 8 bases aligning to TRBD2. Germline V gene lookup returns CDR1 NNHNN and CDR2 SYGAGS (reference sequence). Germline trimming cut 2 bases from V and 0 bases from J; bases unmatched to any gene: 5. This CDR3 spans 16 amino acids. CDR3 DNA (partial): TGTGCCAGCGGTGAGCTGGGGGGTCCTAGTGCAGAA. Protein sequence: CASGELGGPSAE. The CDR3 as a whole reads CASGELGGPSAETLYF.

This clone has only a few counts. Mouse gene names apply. This same CDR3 is encoded by further DNA sequences in the sample. The part of the CDR3 DNA that was read is TGTGCCAGCGGTGGCCGGGACTGGGGGAAC. Protein sequence: CASGGRDWGN. The whole CDR3 protein is CASGGRDWGNTLYF. V usage is TRBV13-2 and J usage is TRBJ2-4; 11 bases align to TRBD2. Sequencing ends 4 residues short of the CDR3 end; the germline J gene provides the rest. This CDR3 is built from 14 residues. CDR1 NNHNN and CDR2 SYGAGS come from the germline V gene (reference sequence).

This clone has only a few counts. Genes here carry mouse names. The read falls 3 residues short of the CDR3 end, and the missing part is taken from the germline J gene. Other DNA sequences in the same sample also yield this CDR3. The chain is built from TRBV31 and TRBJ1-6; TRBD1 aligns across 9 bases. TRBJ1-6 is labeled an ORF, and its function is uncertain. Trimming removed 0 bases from V and 4 bases from J; junction bases left unmatched: 1. The CDR3 extends over 15 amino acids. Germline CDR1 and CDR2: GKSSPN and SITVG. The DNA read from the CDR3 is TGTGCCTGGAGTCTCGACAGGGGGTATAATTCGCCC. This codes for CAWSLDRGYNSP. The CDR3 in its entirety is CAWSLDRGYNSPLYF.

A few counts support this clone. The gene symbols are mouse symbols. The read finishes 4 residues shy of the CDR3 end, and the germline J gene is used to complete it. The chain has TRBV1 and TRBJ1-1; TRBD1 might be the D (5 bases). This CDR3 spans 15 amino acids. The germline gives CDR1 NSQYPW, CDR2 LRSPGD (reference sequence). Trimming stripped 0 bases from V and 2 bases from J, with 10 bases between. Here the CDR3 reads CTCSAERTYNTEVFF. Incomplete CDR3 DNA: TGCACCTGCAGTGCAGAACGGACATATAACACA.

A few counts support this clone. Here the gene names and germline are mouse. The read ends 4 residues early relative to the CDR3; the germline J gene fills the gap. The chain couples TRBV5 to TRBJ2-7; TRBD1 aligns across 7 bases. The V and J ends lost 1 base and 1 base, in that order; junction bases with no gene match: 4. The germline V gene has CDR1 LGHNA and CDR2 YNLKQL (reference sequence). CDR3 length: 15 amino acids. The CDR3 reads CASSQVQQGSYEQYF. CDR3 bases read: TGTGCCAGCAGCCAAGTCCAACAGGGGTCCTAT.

Points on this clone: All gene names here are mouse names. The CDR3 is cut off 4 residues early in the read; its end comes from the germline J gene. The chain couples TRBV1 to TRBJ2-2; D might be TRBD2 (6 bases). CDR3 length: 15 residues. V shed 5 bases and J shed 0 bases, with 10 bases lying between them. Germline V gene lookup returns CDR1 NSQYPW and CDR2 LRSPGD (reference sequence). CDR3 amino acids: CTCSPGGSNTGQLYF. The DNA read from the CDR3 is TGCACCTGCAGTCCCGGGGGGTCAAACACCGGG.